The present T cell receptor beta chain was sequenced within a study of OX40 agonist ivuxolimab in advanced cancers. Study results and caveats: Low levels of normalized T-cell clonal expansion also appeared in some nonresponders.

Per the germline V gene, CDR1 is LNHDA and CDR2 is SQIVND (reference sequence). The CDR3 is 16 residues long. The ends were cut back, 0 bases at V and 3 bases at J, with 12 bases in the middle. Assay: immunoSEQ multiplex PCR; the TCRdb copy retains only in-frame clones and omits some. Of 70,000 or so clones listed, roughly nine tenths are singletons. Regarding this clone: Its matching antigen is unknown.

This clonotype was sampled from an adult with an advanced solid tumor such as melanoma, head and neck, liver or kidney cancer. Specimen: CD4+ or CD8+ T cells sorted from blood, collected in a trial of the OX40 agonist ivuxolimab. This chain connects TRBV19 to TRBJ2-1; D unresolved. The chain's CDR3 is CASSIDPAGIYNEQFF. The CDR3 bases are TGTGCCAGTAGTATAGATCCGGCAGGCATCTACAATGAGCAGTTCTTC. Full variable domain (outside the CDR3, taken from reference TRBV19 and TRBJ2-1): DGGITQSPKYLFRKEGQNVTLSCEQNLNHDAMYWYRQDPGQGLRLIYYSQIVNDFQKGDIAEGYSVSREKKESFPLTVTSAQKNPTAFYLCASSIDPAGIYNEQFFGPGTRLTVL.